What follows are 3 T cell receptor beta chains derived from one specimen sequenced in a study of sequential checkpoint blockade in melanoma. Assay used: immunoSEQ multiplex PCR; TCRdb lists only in-frame clones, some missing. This table has around 18,000 clones, 60% to 80% appearing once. Noted treatment: randomized to nivolumab then ipilimumab (arm A) or the reverse (arm B). Specimen: CD8+ T cells sorted from blood (inferred from file names), collected from a patient given nivolumab and ipilimumab in sequence. The receptor set was obtained from a human donor with melanoma.

The chain is built from TRBV6-6 and TRBJ2-7; tentative D call: TRBD1 (5 bases). The V end lost 5 bases, the J end lost 1 base, and 9 bases lay between the germline ends. In germline, CDR1 is MNHNY, CDR2 SVGAGI (reference sequence). The CDR3 length is 13 residues. The CDR3 reads CASSVQASYEQYF. The CDR3 DNA is TGTGCCAGCAGTGTACAGGCTTCCTACGAGCAGTACTTC.

This chain joins TRBV30 and TRBJ2-2, with TRBD1 identical over 8 bases. V lost 5 bases, J lost 3 bases, and 8 bases stayed unmatched. The V gene's germline CDR1 is GTSNPN and CDR2 SVGIG (reference sequence). The CDR3 is 15 amino acids. The CDR3 coding sequence is TGTGCCTGGGGGGGGCCGGACAGGGACACCGGGGAGCTGTTTTTT. Encoded protein: CAWGGPDRDTGELFF. Combining the CDR3 with reference TRBV30 and TRBJ2-2 gives the whole variable domain SQTIHQWPATLVQPVGSPLSLECTVEGTSNPNLYWYRQAAGRGLQLLFYSVGIGQISSEVPQNLSASRPQDRQFILSSKKLLLSDSGFYLCAWGGPDRDTGELFFGEGSRLTVL.

The V and J genes are TRBV5-1 and TRBJ2-5; D gene ambiguous. The J call may be in error: the DNA end matches TRBJ2-7 better. Germline V CDR1 and CDR2: SGHRS, YFSETQ. The CDR3 is 13 amino acids. CDR3: CASSPSIFYEQYF. In DNA form, the CDR3 reads TGCGCCAGCAGCCCCTCGATCTTCTACGAGCAGTACTTC.